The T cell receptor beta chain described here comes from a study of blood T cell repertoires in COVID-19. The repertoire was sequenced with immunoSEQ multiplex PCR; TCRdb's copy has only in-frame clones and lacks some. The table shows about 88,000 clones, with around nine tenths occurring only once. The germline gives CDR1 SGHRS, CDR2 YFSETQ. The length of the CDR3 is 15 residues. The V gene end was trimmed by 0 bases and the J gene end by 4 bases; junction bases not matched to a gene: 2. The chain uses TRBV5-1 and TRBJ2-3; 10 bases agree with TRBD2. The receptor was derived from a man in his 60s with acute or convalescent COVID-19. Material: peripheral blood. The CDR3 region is CASSLVAGGADTQYF. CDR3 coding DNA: TGCGCCAGCAGCTTGGTAGCGGGGGGCGCAGATACGCAGTATTTT. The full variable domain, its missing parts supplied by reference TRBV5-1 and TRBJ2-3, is KAGVTQTPRYLIKTRGQQVTLSCSPISGHRSVSWYQQTPGQGLQFLFEYFSETQRNKGNFPGRFSGRQFSNSRSEMNVSTLELGDSALYLCASSLVAGGADTQYFGPGTRLTVL.